This entry is about one T cell receptor beta chain. The CDR3 runs to 16 residues. V lost 4 bases to trimming and J lost 6 bases; unmatched junction nucleotides: 5. CDR1 and CDR2 from the germline V gene are MDHEN and SYDVKM. The sample is drawn from a study of T cell changes during pregnancy in multiple sclerosis. This table comes from immunoSEQ multiplex PCR, and its TCRdb copy is limited to in-frame clones, with some not included. The sample has around 65,000 clones, over 75% seen once. The rearrangement joins TRBV28 to TRBJ2-3, with 15 bases fitting TRBD2. This sample comprised peripheral blood, obtained in the first trimester of pregnancy. The TCR originated in a female donor with multiple sclerosis, enrolled in a pregnancy study. CDR3 nucleotides: TGTGCCAGCAGTTCGGGACTAGCGGGAGGCTCTGATACGCAGTATTTT. It specifies CASSSGLAGGSDTQYF.